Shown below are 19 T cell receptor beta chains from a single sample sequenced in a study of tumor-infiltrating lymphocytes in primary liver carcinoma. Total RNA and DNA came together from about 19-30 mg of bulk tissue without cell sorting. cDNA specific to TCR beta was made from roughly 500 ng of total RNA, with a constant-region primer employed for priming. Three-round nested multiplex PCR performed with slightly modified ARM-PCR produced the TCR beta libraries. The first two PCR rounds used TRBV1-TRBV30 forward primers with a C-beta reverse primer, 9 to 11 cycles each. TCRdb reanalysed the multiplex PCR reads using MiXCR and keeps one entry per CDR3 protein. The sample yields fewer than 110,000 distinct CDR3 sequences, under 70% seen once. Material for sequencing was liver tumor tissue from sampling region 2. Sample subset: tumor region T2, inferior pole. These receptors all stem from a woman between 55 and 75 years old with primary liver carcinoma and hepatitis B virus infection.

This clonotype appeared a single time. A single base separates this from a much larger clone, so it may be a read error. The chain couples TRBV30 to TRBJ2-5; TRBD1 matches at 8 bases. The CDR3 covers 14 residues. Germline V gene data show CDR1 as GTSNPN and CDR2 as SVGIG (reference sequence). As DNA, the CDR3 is TGTGCCTGGGACAGGACAGGGCTTCAAGAGACCCAGAACTTC. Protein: CAWDRTGLQETQNF.

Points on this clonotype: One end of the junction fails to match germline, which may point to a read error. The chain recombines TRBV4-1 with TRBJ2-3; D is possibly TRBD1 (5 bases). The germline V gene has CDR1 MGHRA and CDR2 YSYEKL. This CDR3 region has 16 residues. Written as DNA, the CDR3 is TGCGCCAGTCGCGTAGGTCAGGGTAAAATTACAGATACGCAGTACTTT. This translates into CASRVGQGKITDTQYF.

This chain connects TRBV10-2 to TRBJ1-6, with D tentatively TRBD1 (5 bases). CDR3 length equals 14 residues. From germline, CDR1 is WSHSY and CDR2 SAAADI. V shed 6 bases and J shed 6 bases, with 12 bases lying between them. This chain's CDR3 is CASRPGHGNSPLHF. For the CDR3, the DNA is TGCGCCAGCAGACCTGGACATGGTAATTCACCCCTCCACTTT.

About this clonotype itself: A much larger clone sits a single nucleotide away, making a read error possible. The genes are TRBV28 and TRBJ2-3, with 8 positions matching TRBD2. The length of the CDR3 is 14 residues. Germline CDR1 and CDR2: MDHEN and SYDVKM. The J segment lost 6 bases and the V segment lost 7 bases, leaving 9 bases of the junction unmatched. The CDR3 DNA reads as TGTGCCAGCAATTTGACTAGCGAGGGGGATACGCAGTATTTT. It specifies CASNLTSEGDTQYF. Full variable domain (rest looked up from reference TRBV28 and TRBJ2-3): DVKVTQSSRYLVKRTGEKVFLECVQDMDHENMFWYRQDPGLGLRLIYFSYDVKMKEKGDIPEGYSVSREKKERFSLILESASTNQTSMYLCASNLTSEGDTQYFGPGTRLTVL.

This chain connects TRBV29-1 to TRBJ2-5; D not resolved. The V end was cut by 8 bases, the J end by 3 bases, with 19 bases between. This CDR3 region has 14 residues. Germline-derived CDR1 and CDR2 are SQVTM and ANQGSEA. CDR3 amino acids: CSIPQSRAEETQYF. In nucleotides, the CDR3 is TGCAGCATCCCCCAATCAAGGGCAGAAGAGACCCAGTACTTC.

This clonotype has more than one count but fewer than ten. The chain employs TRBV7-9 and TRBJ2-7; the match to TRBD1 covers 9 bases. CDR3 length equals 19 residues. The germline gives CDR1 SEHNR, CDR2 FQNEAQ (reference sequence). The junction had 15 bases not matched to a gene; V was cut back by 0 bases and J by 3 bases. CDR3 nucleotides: TGTGCCAGCAGCTTAGCTTCGTCACCGGGGACAGGGTTTTACTACGAGCAGTACTTC. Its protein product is CASSLASSPGTGFYYEQYF.

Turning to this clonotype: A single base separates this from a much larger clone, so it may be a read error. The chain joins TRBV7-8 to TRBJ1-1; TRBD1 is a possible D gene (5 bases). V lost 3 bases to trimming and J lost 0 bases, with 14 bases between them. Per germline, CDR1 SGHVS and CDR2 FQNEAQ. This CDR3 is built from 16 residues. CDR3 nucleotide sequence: TGTGCCAGCAGCTTTTTGGGAGGGGACCTGAACACTGAAGCTTTCTTT. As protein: CASSFLGGDLNTEAFF.

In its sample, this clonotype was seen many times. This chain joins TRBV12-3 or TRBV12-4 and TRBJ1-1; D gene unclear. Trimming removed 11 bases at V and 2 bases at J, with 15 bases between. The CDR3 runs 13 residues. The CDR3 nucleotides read TGTGCCGTCGGTTCCAGGACCAACACTGAAGCTTTCTTT. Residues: CAVGSRTNTEAFF.

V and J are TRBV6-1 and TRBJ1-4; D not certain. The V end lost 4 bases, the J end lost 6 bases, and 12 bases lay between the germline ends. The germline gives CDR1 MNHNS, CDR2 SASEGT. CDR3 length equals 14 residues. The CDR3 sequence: CASSGGVGHEKLFF. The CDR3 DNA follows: TGTGCCAGCAGTGGAGGCGTCGGGCATGAAAAACTGTTTTTT.

In nucleotides, the CDR3 is TGTGCCAGCAGTGAGGGATCTAGCAATCAGCCCCAGCATTTT. This codes for CASSEGSSNQPQHF. V is TRBV2 and J is TRBJ1-5; D is unresolved. Germline-derived CDR1 and CDR2 are SNHLY and FYNNEI. V was shortened by 3 bases and J by 0 bases, with 6 bases between the two germline ends. The CDR3 has 14 residues.

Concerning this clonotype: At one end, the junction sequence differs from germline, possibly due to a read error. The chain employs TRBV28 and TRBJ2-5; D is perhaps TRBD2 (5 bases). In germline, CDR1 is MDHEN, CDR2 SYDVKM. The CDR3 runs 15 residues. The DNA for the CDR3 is TGTGCTAGCAGTTTATCAGCGGCGCACCAAGAGACCCAGTACTTC. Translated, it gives CASSLSAAHQETQYF.

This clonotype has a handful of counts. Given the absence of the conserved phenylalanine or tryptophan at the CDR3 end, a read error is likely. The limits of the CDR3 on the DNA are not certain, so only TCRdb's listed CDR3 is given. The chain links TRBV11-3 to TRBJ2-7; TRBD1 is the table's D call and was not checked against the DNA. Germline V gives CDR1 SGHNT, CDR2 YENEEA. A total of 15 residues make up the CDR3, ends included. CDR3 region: CASSLGTGGSLEQYL.

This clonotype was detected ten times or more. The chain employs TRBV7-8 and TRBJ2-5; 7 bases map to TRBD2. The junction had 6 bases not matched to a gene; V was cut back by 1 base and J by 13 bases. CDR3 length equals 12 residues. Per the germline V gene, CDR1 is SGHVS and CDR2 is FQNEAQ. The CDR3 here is CASSLGGDYGYF. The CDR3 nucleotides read TGTGCCAGCAGCTTAGGTGGGGACTACGGGTACTTC.

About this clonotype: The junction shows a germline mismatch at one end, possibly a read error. CDR3 nucleotide sequence: TGTGCCGGCAGTCCGACAGGGAGAGGCCACACCTTC. It is translated as CAGSPTGRGHTF. This chain links TRBV12-3 or TRBV12-4 with TRBJ1-2; TRBD1 agrees at 7 bases. The CDR3 is 12 residues long.

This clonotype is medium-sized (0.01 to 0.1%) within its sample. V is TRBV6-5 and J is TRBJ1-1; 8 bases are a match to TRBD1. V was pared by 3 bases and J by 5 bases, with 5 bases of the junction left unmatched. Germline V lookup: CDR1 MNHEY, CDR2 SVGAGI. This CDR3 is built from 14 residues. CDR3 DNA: TGTGCCAGCAGTTATGGACAGGGAGGAACTGAAGCTTTCTTT. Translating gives CASSYGQGGTEAFF.

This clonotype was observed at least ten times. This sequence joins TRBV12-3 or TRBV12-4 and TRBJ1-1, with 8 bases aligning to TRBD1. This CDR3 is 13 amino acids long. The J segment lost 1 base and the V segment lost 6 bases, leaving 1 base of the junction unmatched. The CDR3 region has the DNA TGTGCCAGCAGGGGACAGGCGAACACTGAAGCTTTCTTT. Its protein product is CASRGQANTEAFF.

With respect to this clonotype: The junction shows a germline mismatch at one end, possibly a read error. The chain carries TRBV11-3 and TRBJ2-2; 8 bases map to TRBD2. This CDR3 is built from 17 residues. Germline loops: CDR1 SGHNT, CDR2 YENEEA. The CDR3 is CANSLSRLAGNTGELFF. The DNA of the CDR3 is TGTGCCAACAGCTTAAGCAGGCTAGCGGGGAACACCGGGGAGCTGTTTTTT.

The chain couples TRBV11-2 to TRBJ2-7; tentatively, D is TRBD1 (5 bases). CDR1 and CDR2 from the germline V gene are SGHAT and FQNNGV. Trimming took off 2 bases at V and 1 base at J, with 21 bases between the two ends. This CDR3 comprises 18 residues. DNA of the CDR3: TGTGCCAGCAGCTTATCCACAGACAGCTCCCTCGGGTCCTACGAGCAGTACTTC. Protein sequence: CASSLSTDSSLGSYEQYF.

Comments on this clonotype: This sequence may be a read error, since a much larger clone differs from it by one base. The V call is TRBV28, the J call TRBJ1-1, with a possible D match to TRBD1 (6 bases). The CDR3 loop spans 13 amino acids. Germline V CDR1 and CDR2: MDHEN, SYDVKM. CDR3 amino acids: CTSSLVGAVEAFF. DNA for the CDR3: TGTACCAGCAGTTTGGTGGGGGCGGTTGAAGCTTTCTTT.